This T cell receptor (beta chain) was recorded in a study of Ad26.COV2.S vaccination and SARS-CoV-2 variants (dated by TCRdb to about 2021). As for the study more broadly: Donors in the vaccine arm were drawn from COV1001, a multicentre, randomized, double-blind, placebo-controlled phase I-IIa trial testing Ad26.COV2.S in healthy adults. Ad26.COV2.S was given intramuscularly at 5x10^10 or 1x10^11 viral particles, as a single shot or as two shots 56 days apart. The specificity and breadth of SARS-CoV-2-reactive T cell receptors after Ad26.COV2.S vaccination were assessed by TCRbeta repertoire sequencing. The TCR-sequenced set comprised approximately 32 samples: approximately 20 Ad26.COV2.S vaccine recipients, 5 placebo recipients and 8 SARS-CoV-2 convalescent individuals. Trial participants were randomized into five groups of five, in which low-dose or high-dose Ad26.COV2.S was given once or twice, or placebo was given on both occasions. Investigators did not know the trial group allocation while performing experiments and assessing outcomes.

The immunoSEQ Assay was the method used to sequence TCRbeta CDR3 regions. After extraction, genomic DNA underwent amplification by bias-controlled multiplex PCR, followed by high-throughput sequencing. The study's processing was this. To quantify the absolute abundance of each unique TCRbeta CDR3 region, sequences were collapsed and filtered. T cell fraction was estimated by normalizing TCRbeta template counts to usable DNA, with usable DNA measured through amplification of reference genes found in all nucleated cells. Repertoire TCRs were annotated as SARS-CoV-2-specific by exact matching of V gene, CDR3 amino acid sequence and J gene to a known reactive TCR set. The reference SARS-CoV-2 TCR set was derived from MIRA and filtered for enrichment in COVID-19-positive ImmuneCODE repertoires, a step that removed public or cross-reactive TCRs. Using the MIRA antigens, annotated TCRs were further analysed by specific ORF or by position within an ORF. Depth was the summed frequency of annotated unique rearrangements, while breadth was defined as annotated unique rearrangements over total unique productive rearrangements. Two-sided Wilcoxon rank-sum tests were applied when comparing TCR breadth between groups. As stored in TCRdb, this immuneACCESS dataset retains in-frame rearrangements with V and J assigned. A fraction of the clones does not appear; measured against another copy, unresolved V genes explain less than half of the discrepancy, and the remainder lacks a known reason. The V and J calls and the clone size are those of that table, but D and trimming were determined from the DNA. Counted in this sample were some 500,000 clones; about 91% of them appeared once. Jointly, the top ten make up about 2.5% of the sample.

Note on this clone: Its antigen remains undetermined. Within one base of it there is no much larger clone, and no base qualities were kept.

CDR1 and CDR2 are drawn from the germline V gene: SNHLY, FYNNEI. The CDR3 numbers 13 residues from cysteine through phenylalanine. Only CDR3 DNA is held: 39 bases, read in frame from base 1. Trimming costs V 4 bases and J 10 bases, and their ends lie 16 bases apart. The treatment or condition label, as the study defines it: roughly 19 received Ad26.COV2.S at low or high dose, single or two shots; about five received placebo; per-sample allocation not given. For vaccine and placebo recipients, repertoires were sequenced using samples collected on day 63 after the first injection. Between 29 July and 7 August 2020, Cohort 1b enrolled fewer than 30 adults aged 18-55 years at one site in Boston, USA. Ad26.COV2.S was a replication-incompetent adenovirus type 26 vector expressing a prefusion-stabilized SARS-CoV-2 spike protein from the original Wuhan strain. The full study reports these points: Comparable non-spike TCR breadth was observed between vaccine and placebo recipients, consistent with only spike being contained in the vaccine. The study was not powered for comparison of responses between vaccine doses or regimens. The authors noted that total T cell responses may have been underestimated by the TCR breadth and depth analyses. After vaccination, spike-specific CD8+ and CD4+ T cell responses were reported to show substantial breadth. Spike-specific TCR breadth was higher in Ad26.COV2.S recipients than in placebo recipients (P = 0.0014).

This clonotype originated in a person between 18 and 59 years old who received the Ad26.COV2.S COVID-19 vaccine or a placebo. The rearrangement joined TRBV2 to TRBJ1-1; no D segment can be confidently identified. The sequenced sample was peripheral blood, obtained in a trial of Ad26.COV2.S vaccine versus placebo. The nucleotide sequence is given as TGTGCCAGCAGTGCGTCGGATGAGGTTGTAGCTTTCTTT. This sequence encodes CASSASDEVVAFF.